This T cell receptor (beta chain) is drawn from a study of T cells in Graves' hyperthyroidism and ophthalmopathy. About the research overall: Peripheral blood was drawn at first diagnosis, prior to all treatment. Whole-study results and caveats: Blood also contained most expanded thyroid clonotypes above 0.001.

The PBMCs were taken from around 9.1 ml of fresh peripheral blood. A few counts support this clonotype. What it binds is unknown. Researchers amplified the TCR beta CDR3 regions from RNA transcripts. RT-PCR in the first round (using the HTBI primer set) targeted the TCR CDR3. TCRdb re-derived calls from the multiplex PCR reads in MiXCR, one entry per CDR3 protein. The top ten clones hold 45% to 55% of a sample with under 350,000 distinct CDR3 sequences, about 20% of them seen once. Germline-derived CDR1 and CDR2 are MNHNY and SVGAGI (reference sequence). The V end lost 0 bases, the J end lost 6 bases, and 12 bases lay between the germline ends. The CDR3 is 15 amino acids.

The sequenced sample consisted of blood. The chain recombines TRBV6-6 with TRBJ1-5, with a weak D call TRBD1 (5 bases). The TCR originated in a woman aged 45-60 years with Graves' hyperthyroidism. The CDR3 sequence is CASSYSRGGSQPQHF. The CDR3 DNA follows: TGTGCCAGCAGTTACTCACGCGGGGGTTCTCAGCCCCAGCATTTT.